These T cell receptor beta chains were read from a single sample in a study of PD-1 blockade in classical Hodgkin lymphoma. Generated by immunoSEQ multiplex PCR, the TCRdb table keeps only in-frame clones and is missing some. The top ten hold more than 0.2% of the sample, which has 30,000 or so clones, around 90% seen once. The material was CD4+ T cells from blood, obtained at baseline. The origin of the receptors is a human donor with classical Hodgkin lymphoma. Each CDR3 is given with its conserved first and last residue. The D gene is left open where the match is weak. The listing skips clone size in some rows; elsewhere it reads once, few, many or a size class.

>NA|NA|TRBJ2-1|TRBV10-2
CASKGRTSYNEQFF
TGCGCCAGCAAAGGGAGGACCAGTTACAATGAGCAGTTCTTC
>NA|NA|TRBJ2-2|TRBV4-1
CASSFLGSATGELFF
TGCGCCAGCAGCTTCCTAGGGTCTGCCACCGGGGAGCTGTTTTTT
>NA|NA|TRBJ2-4|TRBV28
CATRDNLLAKNIQYF
TGTGCCACCAGGGACAACCTTTTAGCCAAAAACATTCAGTACTTC
>NA|NA|TRBJ2-5|TRBV23-1
CASISTMVQGHQETQYF
TGCGCCAGCATCAGCACAATGGTGCAGGGGCACCAAGAGACCCAGTACTTC
>NA|NA|TRBJ2-3|TRBV7-2
CASSSVPTADTQYF
TGTGCCAGCAGCTCGGTACCGACGGCAGATACGCAGTATTTT
>TRBD2|NA|TRBJ2-3|TRBV11-1
CASRLLGTSGNLDTQYF
TGTGCCAGCAGACTCCTGGGGACTAGTGGAAATCTTGATACGCAGTATTTT
>NA|NA|TRBJ2-4|TRBV28
CASSFSFRGAKNIQYF
TGTGCCAGCAGTTTTTCCTTCAGAGGAGCCAAAAACATTCAGTACTTC
>NA|NA|TRBJ1-5|TRBV19
CARWKEQPQHF
TGTGCCAGATGGAAGGAACAGCCCCAGCATTTT
>TRBD2|NA|TRBJ2-2|TRBV11-2
CASSFTSGRGAGELFF
TGTGCCAGCAGCTTTACTAGCGGGAGGGGCGCCGGGGAGCTGTTTTTT
>NA|NA|TRBJ1-1|TRBV7-8
CASSTSPVSAFF
TGTGCCAGCAGCACCTCGCCGGTATCAGCTTTCTTT
>TRBD1|NA|TRBJ2-3|TRBV11-3
CASSHRGQGSPDTQYF
TGTGCCAGCAGCCACCGCGGACAGGGGAGCCCAGATACGCAGTATTTT
>TRBD1|NA|TRBJ2-7|TRBV9
CASSAPPGTAIWEQYF
TGTGCCAGCAGCGCCCCGCCCGGGACAGCCATTTGGGAGCAGTACTTC
>TRBD1|NA|TRBJ1-1|TRBV5-6
CASRGGTGNTEAFF
TGTGCCAGCAGGGGAGGGACAGGGAACACTGAAGCTTTCTTT
>TRBD1|NA|TRBJ2-5|TRBV5-6
CASSPYRGPGETQYF
TGTGCCAGCAGCCCTTACAGGGGACCGGGGGAGACCCAGTACTTC
>TRBD2|NA|TRBJ2-1|TRBV19
CASSIGRLAGGPLGFF
TGTGCCAGTAGTATAGGGAGACTAGCGGGAGGGCCTTTGGGGTTCTTC
>TRBD2|NA|TRBJ2-1|TRBV5-1
CASSLAGGRTDNEQFF
TGCGCCAGCAGCTTGGCCGGCGGGAGAACAGACAATGAGCAGTTCTTC
>TRBD1|NA|TRBJ1-4|TRBV30
CAWNSGTGGEKLFF
TGTGCCTGGAATTCCGGGACAGGGGGCGAAAAACTGTTTTTT
>TRBD1|NA|TRBJ2-7|TRBV6-5
CASSYSLDRGYEQYF
TGTGCCAGCAGTTACTCCCTGGACAGGGGCTACGAGCAGTACTTC
>TRBD1|NA|TRBJ2-7|TRBV7-8
CASSLERQGSYEQYF
TGTGCCAGCAGCTTAGAGCGACAGGGGTCCTACGAGCAGTACTTC
>NA|NA|TRBJ2-1|TRBV13
CASSDGTNQQFF
TGTGCCAGCAGCGACGGGACAAATCAGCAGTTCTTC
>NA|NA|TRBJ2-6|TRBV4-2
CASSQGQASSGANVLTF
TGTGCCAGCAGCCAAGGCCAGGCCAGCTCTGGGGCCAACGTCCTGACTTTC
>TRBD1|NA|TRBJ2-5|TRBV19
CASSSRTGGAETQYF
TGTGCCAGTAGTTCCCGGACAGGGGGCGCGGAGACCCAGTACTTC
>NA|NA|TRBJ2-6|TRBV27
CASRLRDTDSGANVLTF
TGTGCCAGCAGGCTACGGGACACCGACTCTGGGGCCAACGTCCTGACTTTC
>TRBD2|NA|TRBJ2-7|TRBV6-5
CASREDPYEQYF
TGTGCCAGCCGGGAGGACCCCTACGAGCAGTACTTC
>TRBD1|NA|TRBJ1-2|TRBV7-2
CASSLAQGDYGYTF
TGTGCCAGCAGCTTAGCGCAGGGGGACTATGGCTACACCTTC
>NA|NA|TRBJ2-7|TRBV2
CASSGGIGYEQYF
TGTGCCAGCAGTGGTGGAATCGGATACGAGCAGTACTTC
>NA|NA|TRBJ1-4|TRBV5-5
CASSLVTGPNEKLFF
TGTGCCAGCAGCTTGGTTACAGGGCCTAATGAAAAACTGTTTTTT
>NA|NA|TRBJ1-2|TRBV5-6
CASSLRWNYGYTF
TGTGCCAGCAGCTTGAGGTGGAACTATGGCTACACCTTC
>NA|once|TRBJ1-1|TRBV7-2
CASSPRGGGLNTEAFF
TGTGCCAGCAGCCCTCGAGGAGGGGGGCTGAACACTGAAGCTTTCTTT
>TRBD1|NA|TRBJ1-3|TRBV9
CASSPTEGQSPGNTIYF
TGTGCCAGCAGCCCGACCGAGGGACAGTCTCCGGGAAACACCATATATTTT
>NA|NA|TRBJ2-3|TRBV10-3
CAISVEGTTDTQYF
TGTGCCATCAGTGTCGAGGGCACCACAGATACGCAGTATTTT
>TRBD1|NA|TRBJ2-1|TRBV6-1
CASSQTGEGEQFF
TGTGCCAGCAGCCAAACAGGGGAAGGTGAGCAGTTCTTC
>TRBD1|few|TRBJ1-2|TRBV7-9
CASSSPGQGNGYTF
TGTGCCAGCAGCTCCCCGGGACAGGGGAATGGCTACACCTTC
>TRBD1|NA|TRBJ1-1|TRBV11-2
CASTLGTGGAFF
TGTGCCAGCACCTTGGGGACAGGGGGAGCTTTCTTT
>NA|NA|TRBJ2-7|TRBV10-1
CASSDNREGGREQYF
TGCGCCAGCAGTGACAACAGGGAAGGAGGACGCGAGCAGTACTTC
>TRBD1|NA|TRBJ2-2|TRBV11-3
CASSSQGQGSGELFF
TGTGCCAGCAGCTCACAAGGACAGGGGTCCGGGGAGCTGTTTTTT
>NA|NA|TRBJ2-3|TRBV11-2
CASSLENRVGLTDTQYF
TGTGCCAGCAGCTTAGAAAATCGGGTTGGTCTTACAGATACGCAGTATTTT
>NA|NA|TRBJ1-2|TRBV7-6
CASSLGAETGSGYTF
TGTGCCAGCAGCTTAGGCGCGGAAACGGGTAGTGGCTACACCTTC
>TRBD2|NA|TRBJ2-3|TRBV7-8
CASSLGTSGKVFGTDTQYF
TGTGCCAGCAGCTTAGGGACTAGCGGGAAAGTTTTCGGCACAGATACGCAGTATTTT
>NA|NA|TRBJ2-2|TRBV6-1
CASSENAANTGELFF
TGTGCCAGCAGTGAAAACGCTGCGAACACCGGGGAGCTGTTTTTT
>TRBD1|NA|TRBJ2-2|TRBV7-6
CASSLAARTGFGELFF
TGTGCCAGCAGCTTAGCCGCCCGGACAGGGTTCGGGGAGCTGTTTTTT
>NA|NA|TRBJ1-4|TRBV18
CASSPRYENEKLFF
TGTGCCAGCTCACCAAGGTACGAGAATGAAAAACTGTTTTTT
>TRBD1|NA|TRBJ1-3|TRBV19
CASGSDREAGNTIYF
TGTGCCAGTGGATCGGACAGGGAGGCTGGAAACACCATATATTTT
>TRBD1|NA|TRBJ2-7|TRBV5-1
CASSSGQGYEQYF
TGCGCCAGCAGCTCGGGACAGGGCTACGAGCAGTACTTC
>TRBD2|NA|TRBJ2-7|TRBV29-1
CSVKVLASGTDEQYF
TGCAGCGTTAAGGTATTGGCTAGCGGGACAGACGAGCAGTACTTC
>TRBD1|NA|TRBJ2-7|TRBV18
CASSPTDRGSEQYF
TGTGCCAGCTCACCAACAGACAGGGGGAGCGAGCAGTACTTC
>NA|NA|TRBJ2-4|TRBV14
CASSLRRFENIQYF
TGTGCCAGCAGCCTGAGACGGTTTGAAAACATTCAGTACTTC
>TRBD1|NA|TRBJ1-5|TRBV7-8
CASSLGQGVREPQHF
TGTGCCAGCAGCTTAGGACAGGGGGTGAGGGAGCCCCAGCATTTT